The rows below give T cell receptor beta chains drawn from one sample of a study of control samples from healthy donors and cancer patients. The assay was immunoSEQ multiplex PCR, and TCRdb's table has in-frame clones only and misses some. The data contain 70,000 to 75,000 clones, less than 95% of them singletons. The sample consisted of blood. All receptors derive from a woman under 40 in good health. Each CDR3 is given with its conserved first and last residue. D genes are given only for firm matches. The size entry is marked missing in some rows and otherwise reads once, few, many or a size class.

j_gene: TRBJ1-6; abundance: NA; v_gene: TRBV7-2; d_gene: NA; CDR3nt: TGTGCCAGCAGCTTAGTGTGGGACCTTGGGAGCTCCTATAATTCACCCCTCCACTTT; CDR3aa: CASSLVWDLGSSYNSPLHF
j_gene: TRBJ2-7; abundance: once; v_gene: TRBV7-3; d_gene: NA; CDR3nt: TGTGCCAGCAGCCTCCCCCCCGGGGATCGGGACGAGCAGTACTTC; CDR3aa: CASSLPPGDRDEQYF
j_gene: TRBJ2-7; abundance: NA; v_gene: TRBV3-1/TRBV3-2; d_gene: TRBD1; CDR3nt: TGTGCCAGCAGGGGGGACAGCACCTACGAGCAGTACTTC; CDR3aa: CASRGDSTYEQYF
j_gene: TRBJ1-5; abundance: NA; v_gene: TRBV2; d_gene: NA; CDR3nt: TGTGCCAGCAGTGAAGACAGGGTGGCTCAGCCCCAGCATTTT; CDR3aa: CASSEDRVAQPQHF
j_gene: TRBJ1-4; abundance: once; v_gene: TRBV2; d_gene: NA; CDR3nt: TGTGCCAGCAGCGTTGGTCCAACTAATGAAAAACTGTTTTTT; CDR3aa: CASSVGPTNEKLFF
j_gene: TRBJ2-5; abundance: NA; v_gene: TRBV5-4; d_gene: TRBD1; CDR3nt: TGTGCCAGCAGCTTGGAACCAACAGGGGAAGAGACCCAGTACTTC; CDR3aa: CASSLEPTGEETQYF
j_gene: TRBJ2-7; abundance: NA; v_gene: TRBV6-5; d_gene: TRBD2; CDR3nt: TGTGCCAGCAGGCCCCGGACTAGCGAATACGAGCAGTACTTC; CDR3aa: CASRPRTSEYEQYF
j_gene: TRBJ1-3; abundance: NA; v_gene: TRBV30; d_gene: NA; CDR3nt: TGTGCCTGGAGTGTTCCCAGAAACACCATATATTTT; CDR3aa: CAWSVPRNTIYF
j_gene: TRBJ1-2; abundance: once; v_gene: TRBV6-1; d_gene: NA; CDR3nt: TGTGCCAGCAGTGAAGTAGGAGGGGTTGACTATGGCTACACCTTC; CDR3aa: CASSEVGGVDYGYTF
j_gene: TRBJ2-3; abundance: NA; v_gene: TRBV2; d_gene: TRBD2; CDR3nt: TGTGCCAGCAGTGAACTAGCGGGCCCAGCGGATACGCAGTATTTT; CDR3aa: CASSELAGPADTQYF
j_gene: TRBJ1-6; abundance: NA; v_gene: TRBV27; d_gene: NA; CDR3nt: TGTGCCAGCAGTTTAACCATCTCCTCCTATAATTCACCCCTCCACTTT; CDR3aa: CASSLTISSYNSPLHF
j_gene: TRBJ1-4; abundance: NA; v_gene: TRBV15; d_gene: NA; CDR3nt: TGTGCCACCAGCGCAACAGGCCGCGGGGCTGAAAAACTGTTTTTT; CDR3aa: CATSATGRGAEKLFF
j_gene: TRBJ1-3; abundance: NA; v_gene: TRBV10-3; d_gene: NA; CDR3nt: TGTGCCATCAGTGAAAGACAGGTGACGTCTGGAAACACCATATATTTT; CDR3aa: CAISERQVTSGNTIYF
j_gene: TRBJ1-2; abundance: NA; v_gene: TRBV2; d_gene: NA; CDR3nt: TGTGCCAGCAGTCAATACGGCGGCTACACCTTC; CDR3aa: CASSQYGGYTF
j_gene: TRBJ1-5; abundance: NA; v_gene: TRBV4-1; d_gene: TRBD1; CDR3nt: TGCGCCAGCAGCCGCCGGGGACAGGATAATCAGCCCCAGCATTTT; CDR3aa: CASSRRGQDNQPQHF
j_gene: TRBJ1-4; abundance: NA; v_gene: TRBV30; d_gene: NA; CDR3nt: TGTGCCTGGATGCGGCAGGGTACGGAAAAACTGTTTTTT; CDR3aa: CAWMRQGTEKLFF
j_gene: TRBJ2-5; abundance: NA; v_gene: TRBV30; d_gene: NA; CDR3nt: TGTGCCTCCGGGGGGCCCTTGGGTACAGAGACCCAGTACTTC; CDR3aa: CASGGPLGTETQYF
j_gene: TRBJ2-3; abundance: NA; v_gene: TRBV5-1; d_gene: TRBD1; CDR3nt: TGCGCCAGCAGCTTGGTCGGACAGGGGACGAGCACAGATACGCAGTATTTT; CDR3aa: CASSLVGQGTSTDTQYF
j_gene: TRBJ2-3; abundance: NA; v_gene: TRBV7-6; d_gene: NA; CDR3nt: TGTGCCAGCAGCTTAGCGTCCCAGGTCACAGATACGCAGTATTTT; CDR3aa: CASSLASQVTDTQYF
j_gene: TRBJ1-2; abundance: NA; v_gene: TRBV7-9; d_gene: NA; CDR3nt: TGCGCCAGCAGCTCGTCAGGCTATGGCTACACCTTC; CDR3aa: CASSSSGYGYTF
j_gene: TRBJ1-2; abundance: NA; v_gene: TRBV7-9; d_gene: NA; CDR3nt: TGTGCCAGCAGCTTAGGCCAACGAGGGGTCTATGGCTACACCTTC; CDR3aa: CASSLGQRGVYGYTF
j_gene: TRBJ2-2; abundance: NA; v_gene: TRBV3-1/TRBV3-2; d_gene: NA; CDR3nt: TGTGCCAGCAGCCAAGATCTAGGAGTTTCCGGGGAGCTGTTTTTT; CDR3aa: CASSQDLGVSGELFF
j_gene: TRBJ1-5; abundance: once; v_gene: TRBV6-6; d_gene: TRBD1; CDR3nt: TGTGCCAGCAGAAAAGGGACAGGGGGCGCGCCTCAGCCCCAGCATTTT; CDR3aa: CASRKGTGGAPQPQHF
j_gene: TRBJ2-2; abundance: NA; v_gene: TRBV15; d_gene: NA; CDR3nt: TGTGCCACCAGCAGAGGACTAGGGGAGCTGTTTTTT; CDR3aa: CATSRGLGELFF
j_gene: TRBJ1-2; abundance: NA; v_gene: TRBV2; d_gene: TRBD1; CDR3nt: TGTGCCAGCCCCATAACGACAGGGGAGGATGGCTACACCTTC; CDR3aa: CASPITTGEDGYTF
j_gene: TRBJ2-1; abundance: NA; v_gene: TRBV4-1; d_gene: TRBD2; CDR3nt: TGCGCCAGCAGCCGACTAGCGGCCAACTACAATGAGCAGTTCTTC; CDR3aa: CASSRLAANYNEQFF
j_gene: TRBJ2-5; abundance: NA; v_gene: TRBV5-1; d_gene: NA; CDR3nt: TGCGCCAGCAGCTCGACAGGTAGACACCAAGAGACCCAGTACTTC; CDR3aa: CASSSTGRHQETQYF
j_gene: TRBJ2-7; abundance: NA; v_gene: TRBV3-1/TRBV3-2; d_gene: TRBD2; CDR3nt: TGTGCCAGCAGCTTTCGACTAGCGGGGGGAGCCTACGAGCAGTACTTC; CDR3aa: CASSFRLAGGAYEQYF
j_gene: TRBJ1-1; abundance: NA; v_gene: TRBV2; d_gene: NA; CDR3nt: TGTGCCAGCCAGCGGCCGAACACTGAAGCTTTCTTT; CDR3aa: CASQRPNTEAFF
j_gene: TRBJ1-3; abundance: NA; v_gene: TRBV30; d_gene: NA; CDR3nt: TGTGCCTGGAGAGAGTCTGGAAACACCATATATTTT; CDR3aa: CAWRESGNTIYF